The rows below give T cell receptor beta chains drawn from one sample of a study of OX40 agonist ivuxolimab in advanced cancers. Method: immunoSEQ multiplex PCR; TCRdb's copy keeps in-frame clones and lacks some. The data hold about 70,000 clones, with roughly 85% observed a single time. The sequenced sample was CD4+ or CD8+ T cells sorted from blood, obtained in a trial of the OX40 agonist ivuxolimab. The source of these receptors is an adult with an advanced solid tumor such as melanoma, head and neck, liver or kidney cancer. Each CDR3 is given with its conserved first and last residue. D genes are given only for firm matches. Not every row has a clone size; where given, it reads once, few, many or a size class.

>TRBD1|TRBV7-8|TRBJ1-1|.
CASSVGQTNTEAFF
TGTGCCAGCAGCGTGGGACAGACAAACACTGAAGCTTTCTTT
>.|TRBV10-3|TRBJ1-5|few
CAISESEGGSQPQHF
TGTGCCATCAGTGAGTCGGAGGGGGGAAGTCAGCCCCAGCATTTT
>.|TRBV5-1|TRBJ2-1|.
CASSLFLGESGNEQFF
TGCGCCAGCAGCTTGTTTCTTGGAGAATCTGGCAATGAGCAGTTCTTC
>TRBD2|TRBV7-9|TRBJ2-3|.
CASSLASGGLGTDTQYF
TGTGCCAGCAGCTTAGCCAGCGGGGGACTTGGCACAGATACGCAGTATTTT
>TRBD1|TRBV5-1|TRBJ1-1|.
CASSLAGQGALGEAFF
TGCGCCAGCAGCTTGGCCGGACAGGGGGCGCTTGGTGAAGCTTTCTTT
>.|TRBV7-8|TRBJ2-1|.
CASSLVGRVSGNEQFF
TGTGCCAGCAGCTTAGTAGGCAGAGTCAGCGGCAATGAGCAGTTCTTC
>TRBD1|TRBV30|TRBJ2-1|few
CAWSPSRTGAYNEQFF
TGTGCCTGGAGCCCAAGCAGGACAGGGGCCTACAATGAGCAGTTCTTC
>TRBD2|TRBV7-7|TRBJ2-1|.
CASSLGGTSSYEQFF
TGTGCCAGCAGCTTAGGCGGGACTAGCAGCTATGAGCAGTTCTTC
>.|TRBV5-1|TRBJ1-2|.
CASSPGARDANYYGYTF
TGCGCCAGCAGCCCCGGAGCTAGGGACGCCAACTACTATGGCTACACCTTC
>.|TRBV2|TRBJ2-5|.
CASREETQYF
TGTGCCAGCAGAGAAGAGACCCAGTACTTC
>.|TRBV9|TRBJ2-3|.
CASSLRGQTDTQYF
TGTGCCAGCAGCCTCCGAGGACAGACAGATACGCAGTATTTT
>.|TRBV30|TRBJ1-2|.
CAWSVQGDRRYGYGYTF
TGTGCCTGGAGTGTACAAGGAGACAGGCGCTATGGCTATGGCTACACCTTC
>.|TRBV5-4|TRBJ1-2|.
CASSSSLDGYTF
TGTGCCAGCAGCTCATCCTTAGATGGCTACACCTTC
>TRBD1|TRBV4-1|TRBJ1-1|.
CASSQVATGQGTEAFF
TGCGCCAGCAGCCAGGTTGCGACAGGGCAGGGCACTGAAGCTTTCTTT
>TRBD1|TRBV7-8|TRBJ2-5|.
CASSSYRGRGETQYF
TGTGCCAGCAGCTCGTACAGGGGAAGGGGTGAGACCCAGTACTTC
>TRBD2|TRBV25-1|TRBJ2-1|.
CASSGGASNEQFF
TGTGCCAGTAGCGGGGGGGCGTCAAATGAGCAGTTCTTC
>.|TRBV5-4|TRBJ2-3|.
CASSLGRISTDTQYF
TGTGCCAGCAGCCTCGGTCGGATTAGCACAGATACGCAGTATTTT
>.|TRBV5-5|TRBJ2-1|.
CASSLQGAAYNEQFF
TGTGCCAGCAGCTTGCAGGGAGCAGCATACAATGAGCAGTTCTTC
>.|TRBV19|TRBJ1-5|.
CASKNGWEINQPQHF
TGTGCCAGTAAAAATGGGTGGGAGATCAATCAGCCCCAGCATTTT
>TRBD1|TRBV5-4|TRBJ2-5|.
CASSLTGVGETQYF
TGTGCCAGCAGCTTGACAGGGGTTGGGGAGACCCAGTACTTC
>.|TRBV7-9|TRBJ2-6|.
CASSPLEGPSSGANVLTF
TGTGCCAGCAGCCCACTGGAGGGGCCGAGCTCTGGGGCCAACGTCCTGACTTTC
>.|TRBV4-3|TRBJ1-2|.
CASSPPRGVANYGYTF
TGCGCCAGCAGCCCTCCACGAGGGGTAGCTAACTATGGCTACACCTTC
>TRBD1|TRBV5-1|TRBJ1-1|.
CASSSVGGRGTEAFF
TGCGCCAGCAGCTCGGTAGGGGGCCGGGGCACTGAAGCTTTCTTT
>.|TRBV29-1|TRBJ2-3|.
CSVARASVTDTQYF
TGCAGCGTTGCTCGGGCTAGCGTCACAGATACGCAGTATTTT
>.|TRBV11-2|TRBJ2-3|.
CASSLGSDRRVTDTQYF
TGTGCCAGCAGCTTAGGGTCAGATCGAAGGGTGACAGATACGCAGTATTTT
>TRBD1|TRBV9|TRBJ1-4|.
CASSPWTGGEKLFF
TGTGCCAGCAGCCCCTGGACAGGGGGCGAAAAACTGTTTTTT
>TRBD2|TRBV7-2|TRBJ2-1|many
CASSPPPRVAGATYNEQFF
TGTGCCAGCAGTCCACCTCCAAGGGTAGCGGGAGCAACCTACAATGAGCAGTTCTTC
>.|TRBV7-2|TRBJ1-1|.
CASSFGDGVNTEAFF
TGTGCCAGCAGCTTCGGGGACGGTGTTAACACTGAAGCTTTCTTT
>.|TRBV19|TRBJ1-2|.
CASSVTEGIYGYTF
TGTGCCAGTAGTGTCACCGAAGGGATCTATGGCTACACCTTC
>.|TRBV19|TRBJ2-1|once
CASSSPGLTYNEQFF
TGTGCCAGTAGTAGTCCGGGACTCACCTACAATGAGCAGTTCTTC
>TRBD2|TRBV10-2|TRBJ2-2|.
CASTLGRGFTGELFF
TGCGCCAGCACCCTTGGGAGGGGTTTTACCGGGGAGCTGTTTTTT
>.|TRBV6-6|TRBJ2-7|.
CASSYSHRVNEQYF
TGTGCCAGCAGTTACTCGCACAGGGTCAACGAGCAGTACTTC
>.|TRBV4-2|TRBJ2-6|.
CASSEQLQSRANVLTF
TGTGCCAGCAGCGAACAGTTACAAAGTCGGGCCAACGTCCTGACTTTC
>.|TRBV2|TRBJ1-2|few
CASSVRTGNYGYTF
TGTGCCAGCAGTGTCAGAACGGGTAACTATGGCTACACCTTC
>TRBD1|TRBV9|TRBJ1-3|.
CASSARTGDLSGNTIYF
TGTGCCAGCAGCGCAAGGACAGGGGACTTATCTGGAAACACCATATATTTT
>.|TRBV4-1|TRBJ1-1|.
CASSRYQGLNTEAFF
TGCGCCAGCAGCCGCTACCAGGGATTGAACACTGAAGCTTTCTTT
>.|TRBV5-4|TRBJ2-5|.
CASSLRGGGIRRAQETQYF
TGTGCCAGCAGCTTGCGGGGTGGGGGTATTAGGCGTGCTCAAGAGACCCAGTACTTC
>.|TRBV12-2|TRBJ2-1|.
CASRLGLAGSQGQFF
TGTGCAAGTCGCTTAGGACTAGCGGGATCCCAAGGTCAGTTCTTC
>TRBD1|TRBV6-4|TRBJ1-3|.
CASSDDRGSRNTIYF
TGTGCCAGCAGTGACGACAGGGGTAGTAGAAACACCATATATTTT
>TRBD2|TRBV5-4|TRBJ2-1|.
CASSLEFAGRGNEQFF
TGTGCCAGCAGCTTGGAGTTCGCGGGGAGGGGAAATGAGCAGTTCTTC
>.|TRBV5-6|TRBJ2-7|.
CASSLAGSLYEQYF
TGTGCCAGCAGCTTGGCAGGCAGCCTCTACGAGCAGTACTTC